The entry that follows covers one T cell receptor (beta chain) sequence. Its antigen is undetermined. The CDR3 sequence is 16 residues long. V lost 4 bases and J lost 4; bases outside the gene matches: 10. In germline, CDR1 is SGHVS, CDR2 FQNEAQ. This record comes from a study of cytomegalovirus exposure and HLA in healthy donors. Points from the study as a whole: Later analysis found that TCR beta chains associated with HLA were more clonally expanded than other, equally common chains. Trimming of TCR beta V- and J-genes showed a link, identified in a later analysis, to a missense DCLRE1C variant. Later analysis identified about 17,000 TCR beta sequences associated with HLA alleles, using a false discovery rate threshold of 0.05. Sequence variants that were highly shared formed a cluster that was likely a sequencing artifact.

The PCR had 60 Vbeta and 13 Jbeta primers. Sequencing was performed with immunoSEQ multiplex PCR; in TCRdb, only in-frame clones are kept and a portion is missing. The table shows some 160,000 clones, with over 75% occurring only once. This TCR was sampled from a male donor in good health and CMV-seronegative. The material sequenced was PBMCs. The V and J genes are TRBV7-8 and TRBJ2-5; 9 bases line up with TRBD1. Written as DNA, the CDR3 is TGTGCCAGCAGCTGGGGGACAGGGATCGTCGGAGAGACCCAGTACTTC. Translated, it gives CASSWGTGIVGETQYF.